This T cell receptor (beta chain) is from a study of shared clonotypes between healthy human individuals. Overall study results and limits: Between a few donors, naive CD4 clonotypes were shared at a level of about 5%.

Here immunoSEQ multiplex PCR was the method, and the copy in TCRdb shows in-frame clones only, minus some. The sample holds some 980,000 clones, about 80% seen once. A word on this clone: What it binds is not known.

Trimming took 3 bases from V and 3 from J; bases not matched to a gene: 8. Germline V gene lookup returns CDR1 GTSNPN and CDR2 SVGIG (reference sequence). CDR3 length equals 15 residues. The TCR was taken from a man aged 18-30 years in good health. The J gene is TRBJ2-3, the V gene TRBV30; 8 bases agree with TRBD2. Sequenced: memory CD4+ T cells sorted from blood. Subset meaning: CD45RA-negative fraction. CDR3 residues: CAWSPGGARTDTQYF. The CDR3 nucleotides are TGTGCCTGGAGCCCCGGGGGGGCAAGGACAGATACGCAGTATTTT.